Presented here are 17 T cell receptor beta chains from one specimen sequenced in a study of T cells in Graves' hyperthyroidism and ophthalmopathy. Amplification targeted TCR beta CDR3 regions from RNA transcripts. HTBI primers were employed in a first-round RT-PCR of the TCR CDR3. A single record per CDR3 protein comes from TCRdb applying MiXCR to the multiplex PCR reads. The sample lists about 380,000 distinct CDR3 sequences, about 15% occurring once. The sequenced material came from blood. These receptors all come from a woman aged 25-40 years with Graves' ophthalmopathy.

This clonotype showed up just a few times. This chain links TRBV9 with TRBJ2-2, with a possible D match to TRBD2 (5 bases). CDR1 and CDR2 from the germline V gene are SGDLS and YYNGEE. Between the trimmed V and J ends, which lost 0 bases and 4 bases, there was a span of 16 bases. The CDR3 extends over 17 amino acids. As DNA, the CDR3 is TGTGCCAGCAGCGTAGGGCAAGCCGGGGTTGGCACCGGGGAGCTGTTTTTT. This codes for CASSVGQAGVGTGELFF.

The chain links TRBV6-1 to TRBJ1-4; D is possibly TRBD1 (5 bases). Deletions cut 4 bases from V and 4 bases from J, with 16 bases between. Germline values: CDR1 MNHNS, CDR2 SASEGT. The length of the CDR3 is 16 residues. The CDR3 is CASSARGERFNEKLFF. In nucleotides, the CDR3 is TGTGCCAGCAGTGCCCGGGGGGAAAGGTTTAATGAAAAACTGTTTTTT.

The table lists this clonotype with many counts. The chain carries TRBV30 and TRBJ2-3; D is uncertain. This CDR3 comprises 13 residues. Deletions cut 7 bases from V and 2 bases from J, with 13 bases between. Germline V gene data show CDR1 as GTSNPN and CDR2 as SVGIG (reference sequence). CDR3 sequence reads: CAYSGVFTDTQYF. The DNA for the CDR3 is TGTGCCTACTCCGGCGTATTCACAGATACGCAGTATTTT.

At least ten counts were recorded for this clonotype. J is TRBJ2-3 and V is TRBV5-8; 7 nucleotides align to TRBD2. The CDR3 consists of 14 residues. After removal of 4 bases from V and 4 bases from J, the junction contained 6 bases not matched to a gene. In germline, CDR1 is SGHTS, CDR2 YDEGEE. CDR3 residues: CASSIGLDADTQYF. CDR3 in DNA: TGTGCCAGCAGCATAGGACTAGATGCAGATACGCAGTATTTT.

The gene calls are TRBV28 and TRBJ2-7; D uncertain. The germline CDR1 and CDR2 sequences are MDHEN and SYDVKM. Trimming shortened V by 3 bases and J by 1 base, and 16 bases separated the two germline ends. The CDR3 has 16 amino acids. The CDR3: CASSFLVQWGSYEQYF. In DNA, the CDR3 is TGTGCCAGCAGTTTTTTGGTGCAGTGGGGATCCTACGAGCAGTACTTC.

V gene TRBV12-3 or TRBV12-4 combines with J gene TRBJ2-2, with D possibly matching TRBD1 (5 bases). The CDR3 contains 14 residues. Deletions cut 9 bases from V and 2 bases from J, with 13 bases between. Here the CDR3 reads CASTSRENTGELFF. In nucleotides, the CDR3 is TGTGCCAGTACCTCCAGGGAAAACACCGGGGAGCTGTTTTTT.

V is TRBV30 and J is TRBJ1-6; D possibly corresponds to TRBD1 (6 bases). Germline values: CDR1 GTSNPN, CDR2 SVGIG (reference sequence). Trimming took 5 bases from V and 7 from J, leaving 12 bases between them. This CDR3 is 13 amino acids long. The CDR3 DNA reads as TGTGCCTGGGCCCCGGGACAAAATTCACCCCTCCACTTT. Translating it yields CAWAPGQNSPLHF.

This clonotype appeared many times. The chain links TRBV14 to TRBJ1-2; D unresolved. V was pared by 1 base and J by 8 bases, with 14 bases between. The CDR3 runs 14 residues. The germline V gene has CDR1 SGHDN and CDR2 FVKESK. The chain's CDR3 is CASSQVLVPWGYTF. The CDR3 nucleotides are TGTGCCAGCAGCCAAGTGCTCGTTCCTTGGGGCTACACCTTC.

A word on this clonotype: The conserved final phenylalanine or tryptophan is absent from the CDR3, which likely points to a read error. The chain links TRBV19 to TRBJ1-1, with D maybe TRBD1 (5 bases). This CDR3 has 15 amino acids. Germline CDR1 is LNHDA and CDR2 is SQIVND (reference sequence). The V gene lost 6 bases and the J gene lost 5 bases, with 19 bases spanning the gap. The CDR3 DNA is TGTGCCAGTAGGCCTCAGCTGGGTTCAGGGACTGAAGCTTTCCTT. Translation gives CASRPQLGSGTEAFL.

This chain uses TRBV6-1 with TRBJ1-1, with D perhaps matching TRBD1 (5 bases). Trimming pared 2 bases from V and 8 bases from J, leaving 15 bases between. Germline V gene lookup returns CDR1 MNHNS and CDR2 SASEGT. There are 14 residues in the CDR3. CDR3 coding DNA: TGTGCCAGCAGTGAACGCGACAGATTAACCGAAGCTTTCTTT. The encoded protein is CASSERDRLTEAFF.

This clonotype was recorded many times. Here the CDR3 reads CASRLEPNRDRDSPLHF. For the CDR3, the DNA is TGTGCCAGCAGATTAGAACCTAACCGGGACAGGGATTCACCCCTCCACTTT. The chain uses TRBV28 and TRBJ1-6, with 9 bases that match TRBD1. CDR3 length: 17 amino acids. J lost 8 bases, V lost 6 bases, and 14 bases had no gene match. From germline, CDR1 is MDHEN and CDR2 SYDVKM. The variable domain in full, completed from reference TRBV28 and TRBJ1-6, reads DVKVTQSSRYLVKRTGEKVFLECVQDMDHENMFWYRQDPGLGLRLIYFSYDVKMKEKGDIPEGYSVSREKKERFSLILESASTNQTSMYLCASRLEPNRDRDSPLHFGNGTRLTVT.

This sequence joins TRBV28 and TRBJ2-7; 9 bases are shared with TRBD1. CDR1 and CDR2 from the germline V gene are MDHEN and SYDVKM. Trimming took 3 bases from V and 0 from J; bases not matched to a gene: 15. The CDR3 contains 19 residues. The CDR3 sequence is CASSFPTGGQLPCSYEQYF. The CDR3 DNA follows: TGTGCCAGCAGTTTCCCTACAGGGGGCCAACTACCATGCTCCTACGAGCAGTACTTC.

On this clonotype itself: A read error may produce the germline difference seen at one junction end. The rearrangement joins TRBV29-1 to TRBJ2-3; the D gene is possibly TRBD2 (6 bases). Germline CDR1 is SQVTM and CDR2 is ANQGSEA. The CDR3 sequence is 13 residues long. CDR3 loop: CSVRAGSTDTRYF. Written as DNA, the CDR3 is TGCAGCGTTCGAGCGGGTAGCACAGATACGCGGTATTTT.

This clonotype was counted at least ten times. The chain couples TRBV28 to TRBJ2-7; 10 positions agree with TRBD1. V shed 7 bases and J 5 bases; nucleotides not matched to a gene: 8. The CDR3 contains 14 residues. CDR1 and CDR2 from the germline V gene are MDHEN and SYDVKM. The CDR3 loop reads CASKERDRGHEQYF. In nucleotides, the CDR3 is TGTGCCAGCAAGGAGCGGGACAGGGGACACGAGCAGTACTTC.

This chain links TRBV5-1 with TRBJ2-1; 14 nucleotides align to TRBD2. V dropped 4 bases and J dropped 7; count of bases not matched to a gene: 4. Per germline, CDR1 SGHRS and CDR2 YFSETQ. The CDR3 runs 15 residues. CDR3 amino acids: CASSQGLAGVNEQFF. The DNA of the CDR3 is TGCGCCAGCAGCCAGGGACTAGCGGGGGTAAATGAGCAGTTCTTC.

At least ten counts were recorded for this clonotype. V and J are TRBV28 and TRBJ2-7; no definite D call. V was clipped by 3 bases and J by 1 base, with 13 bases between them. The CDR3 runs 15 residues. The V gene's germline CDR1 is MDHEN and CDR2 SYDVKM. The CDR3 sequence: CASSFPAQASYEQYF. CDR3 coding DNA: TGTGCCAGCAGTTTCCCCGCGCAGGCTTCCTACGAGCAGTACTTC.

This clonotype has at least ten counts. The CDR3 sequence is CASSVRVADGYTF. In DNA, the CDR3 is TGTGCCAGCAGCGTGAGGGTGGCGGATGGCTACACCTTC. The chain has TRBV9 and TRBJ1-2, with D unresolved. Between the trimmed V and J ends, which lost 2 bases and 6 bases, there was a span of 11 bases. CDR1 and CDR2 (germline): SGDLS, YYNGEE. The CDR3 is 13 residues long.